The rows below give T cell receptor beta chains drawn from one sample of a study of blood T cell repertoires in COVID-19. Method: immunoSEQ multiplex PCR; TCRdb's copy keeps in-frame clones and lacks some. The table shows around 140,000 clones, with about 85% occurring only once. Specimen: PBMCs or T cells enriched from blood (not recorded which). The source is a woman in her 40s who had been exposed to COVID-19. CDR3s include the opening cysteine and the closing phenylalanine or tryptophan. Fields, in order: clone size, CDR3 length, D gene, J gene, V gene, CDR3 DNA, CDR3 protein. The D gene is left open where the match is weak. A clone size is listed for some rows: how often the clone was seen (once, few, many), or a class if it is expanded.

clone size: once
CDR3 length: 13
D gene: NA
J gene: TRBJ1-6
V gene: TRBV10-2
CDR3 DNA: TGCGCCAGCAGTGAGAGTCCAGGTTCACCCCTCCACTTT
CDR3 protein: CASSESPGSPLHF

clone size: NA
CDR3 length: 13
D gene: NA
J gene: TRBJ1-2
V gene: TRBV6-5
CDR3 DNA: TGTGCCAGCAGTTACTCGCGCAGGGGTGGCTACACCTTC
CDR3 protein: CASSYSRRGGYTF

clone size: once
CDR3 length: 15
D gene: TRBD2
J gene: TRBJ2-3
V gene: TRBV6-5
CDR3 DNA: TGTGCCAGCAGGGGTAGCGGGGACGGCGCAGATACGCAGTATTTT
CDR3 protein: CASRGSGDGADTQYF

clone size: NA
CDR3 length: 14
D gene: NA
J gene: TRBJ2-2
V gene: TRBV10-3
CDR3 DNA: TGTGCCATCAGTTTGGAAGCGCCTCCCGGGGAGCTGTTTTTT
CDR3 protein: CAISLEAPPGELFF

clone size: NA
CDR3 length: 15
D gene: NA
J gene: TRBJ1-4
V gene: TRBV15
CDR3 DNA: TGTGCCACCAGCAGCGAACATGCAACTAATGAAAAACTGTTTTTT
CDR3 protein: CATSSEHATNEKLFF

clone size: once
CDR3 length: 14
D gene: NA
J gene: TRBJ1-5
V gene: TRBV2
CDR3 DNA: TGTGCCAGCAGCCCTGGGAGGGTAAATCAGCCCCAGCATTTT
CDR3 protein: CASSPGRVNQPQHF

clone size: NA
CDR3 length: 13
D gene: NA
J gene: TRBJ1-6
V gene: TRBV7-6
CDR3 DNA: TGTGCCAGCAGCTTAGATCGGGGATCACCCCTCCACTTT
CDR3 protein: CASSLDRGSPLHF

clone size: NA
CDR3 length: 17
D gene: NA
J gene: TRBJ2-4
V gene: TRBV11-2
CDR3 DNA: TGTGCCAGCAGCTTAATACGAACCCACAGGGCGCAAAACATTCAGTACTTC
CDR3 protein: CASSLIRTHRAQNIQYF

clone size: NA
CDR3 length: 14
D gene: NA
J gene: TRBJ1-6
V gene: TRBV10-1
CDR3 DNA: TGCGCCAGCAGTGGGGGGGAGCGGAATTCACCCCTCCACTTT
CDR3 protein: CASSGGERNSPLHF

clone size: NA
CDR3 length: 14
D gene: NA
J gene: TRBJ2-3
V gene: TRBV6-4
CDR3 DNA: TGTGCCAGCAGTAAATCTGGGGGGACAGATACGCAGTATTTT
CDR3 protein: CASSKSGGTDTQYF

clone size: NA
CDR3 length: 14
D gene: NA
J gene: TRBJ2-2
V gene: TRBV19
CDR3 DNA: TGTGCCAGTAGGAGGGCAGCGAACACCGGGGAGCTGTTTTTT
CDR3 protein: CASRRAANTGELFF

clone size: NA
CDR3 length: 14
D gene: TRBD1
J gene: TRBJ1-1
V gene: TRBV6-5
CDR3 DNA: TGTGCCAGCAGGACAGGGTCCATGAACACTGAAGCTTTCTTT
CDR3 protein: CASRTGSMNTEAFF

clone size: NA
CDR3 length: 15
D gene: TRBD1
J gene: TRBJ1-5
V gene: TRBV27
CDR3 DNA: TGTGCCAGCAGTTTCCTCCCGACAGGGGATCAGCCCCAGCATTTT
CDR3 protein: CASSFLPTGDQPQHF

clone size: NA
CDR3 length: 13
D gene: NA
J gene: TRBJ2-3
V gene: TRBV6-6
CDR3 DNA: TGTGCCAGCACCGGCCCGGGTGCAGATACGCAGTATTTT
CDR3 protein: CASTGPGADTQYF

clone size: NA
CDR3 length: 15
D gene: NA
J gene: TRBJ1-2
V gene: TRBV5-4
CDR3 DNA: TGTGCCAGCAGCTTCCCCGGACAGATTACCTATGGCTACACCTTC
CDR3 protein: CASSFPGQITYGYTF

clone size: NA
CDR3 length: 14
D gene: TRBD1
J gene: TRBJ1-3
V gene: TRBV13
CDR3 DNA: TGTGCCAGCAGCGGGGACAGGGGAGGAAACACCATATATTTT
CDR3 protein: CASSGDRGGNTIYF

clone size: NA
CDR3 length: 15
D gene: NA
J gene: TRBJ1-5
V gene: TRBV21-1
CDR3 DNA: TGTGCCAGCAGCAAAGGGAGGGTATGTCGGCAGCCCCAGCATTTT
CDR3 protein: CASSKGRVCRQPQHF

clone size: NA
CDR3 length: 13
D gene: NA
J gene: TRBJ1-2
V gene: TRBV27
CDR3 DNA: TGTGCCAGCAGTTTATCGGGGGCCGATGGCTACACCTTC
CDR3 protein: CASSLSGADGYTF

clone size: once
CDR3 length: 14
D gene: NA
J gene: TRBJ1-2
V gene: TRBV10-3
CDR3 DNA: TGTGCCATCAGTGAGTTGGGGGGTGCCTATGGCTACACCTTC
CDR3 protein: CAISELGGAYGYTF

clone size: NA
CDR3 length: 14
D gene: TRBD2
J gene: TRBJ2-2
V gene: TRBV9
CDR3 DNA: TGTGCCAGCAGCTCTAGCGGGGTGGCCGGGGAGCTGTTTTTT
CDR3 protein: CASSSSGVAGELFF

clone size: few
CDR3 length: 14
D gene: NA
J gene: TRBJ2-7
V gene: TRBV6-2/TRBV6-3
CDR3 DNA: TGTGCCAGCAGCCCCAGGCTAATCAGCTACGAGCAGTACTTC
CDR3 protein: CASSPRLISYEQYF

clone size: NA
CDR3 length: 12
D gene: NA
J gene: TRBJ1-4
V gene: TRBV6-5
CDR3 DNA: TGTGCCAGCAGGGGGCGTAATGAAAAACTGTTTTTT
CDR3 protein: CASRGRNEKLFF

clone size: NA
CDR3 length: 11
D gene: NA
J gene: TRBJ2-1
V gene: TRBV7-7
CDR3 DNA: TGTGCCAGCAGCGGAGGGAATGAGCAGTTCTTC
CDR3 protein: CASSGGNEQFF

clone size: NA
CDR3 length: 14
D gene: NA
J gene: TRBJ2-1
V gene: TRBV5-1
CDR3 DNA: TGCGCCAGCAGCTCAAGCGGGTCTTACAATGAGCAGTTCTTC
CDR3 protein: CASSSSGSYNEQFF

clone size: NA
CDR3 length: 15
D gene: TRBD1
J gene: TRBJ2-3
V gene: TRBV7-3
CDR3 DNA: TGTGCCAGCAGCCAACAGGGGTTCGGCACAGATACGCAGTATTTT
CDR3 protein: CASSQQGFGTDTQYF

clone size: NA
CDR3 length: 13
D gene: NA
J gene: TRBJ1-1
V gene: TRBV7-9
CDR3 DNA: TGTGCCAGCAGCTTAGGACAGAACACTGAAGCTTTCTTT
CDR3 protein: CASSLGQNTEAFF

clone size: NA
CDR3 length: 15
D gene: NA
J gene: TRBJ1-2
V gene: TRBV19
CDR3 DNA: TGTGCCAGTAATAACGGGTGGCAGGGGAACTATGGCTACACCTTC
CDR3 protein: CASNNGWQGNYGYTF

clone size: once
CDR3 length: 14
D gene: NA
J gene: TRBJ2-3
V gene: TRBV7-9
CDR3 DNA: TGTGCCAGCACCCCTTGGGAGAAGGGAGATACGCAGTATTTT
CDR3 protein: CASTPWEKGDTQYF

clone size: NA
CDR3 length: 17
D gene: NA
J gene: TRBJ2-6
V gene: TRBV14
CDR3 DNA: TGTGCCAGCAGCCAAGATCTGAGGTTAACTGGGGCCAACGTCCTGACTTTC
CDR3 protein: CASSQDLRLTGANVLTF

clone size: once
CDR3 length: 11
D gene: NA
J gene: TRBJ2-7
V gene: TRBV7-8
CDR3 DNA: TGTGCCAGCAGCTCCTACTACGAGCAGTACTTC
CDR3 protein: CASSSYYEQYF

clone size: NA
CDR3 length: 15
D gene: TRBD2
J gene: TRBJ2-7
V gene: TRBV7-2
CDR3 DNA: TGTGCCAGCAGCCGGACTAGCGGAGGCGGCTACGAGCAGTACTTC
CDR3 protein: CASSRTSGGGYEQYF

clone size: NA
CDR3 length: 12
D gene: TRBD1
J gene: TRBJ2-2
V gene: TRBV6-5
CDR3 DNA: TGTGCCGGGGGGACAGGGGACGGGGAGCTGTTTTTT
CDR3 protein: CAGGTGDGELFF

clone size: NA
CDR3 length: 16
D gene: TRBD2
J gene: TRBJ2-3
V gene: TRBV6-2/TRBV6-3
CDR3 DNA: TGTGCCAGCAGTTACTCGAGACTAGCGGGAGGAGATACGCAGTATTTT
CDR3 protein: CASSYSRLAGGDTQYF

clone size: NA
CDR3 length: 15
D gene: TRBD1
J gene: TRBJ1-1
V gene: TRBV29-1
CDR3 DNA: TGCAGCGTTGATGGGACAGGGGGCGCGAACACTGAAGCTTTCTTT
CDR3 protein: CSVDGTGGANTEAFF